A single T cell receptor (beta chain) is shown here with its context. Antigen unknown. V gave up 4 bases and J gave up 5 bases, with 18 bases separating them. The CDR3 has 15 amino acids. Germline CDR1 reads SGHRS; CDR2 reads YFSETQ. The table came from immunoSEQ multiplex PCR; TCRdb's copy has only in-frame clones and leaves some out. This sample has 120,000 or so clones, with 75% to 95% found just once. This record belongs to a study of T cell responses to AZD1222 COVID-19 vaccine. Points from the study as a whole: Only 5 to 7 AZD1222 recipients were seropositive at baseline.

The sequence came from an adult in good health. V usage is TRBV5-1 and J usage is TRBJ2-5; D is perhaps TRBD2 (7 bases). The sample here was peripheral blood, taken on day 0 of AZD1222 vaccination. The CDR3 DNA is TGCGCCAGCAGCCCTTCCGGGGGGCGTGGGGAGACCCAGTACTTC. It yields the protein CASSPSGGRGETQYF.